This T cell receptor beta chain was observed in a study of T cell changes during pregnancy in multiple sclerosis. This clone was found once. Sequencing was performed with immunoSEQ multiplex PCR; in TCRdb, only in-frame clones are kept and a portion is missing. The sample has about 49,000 clones, 80% to 95% seen once. The CDR3 has 16 amino acids. The trim removed 5 bases at V and 2 bases at J, leaving 7 bases unmatched. Germline lookup yields CDR1 SGHAT and CDR2 FQNNGV. The sequence was obtained from a female donor with multiple sclerosis, enrolled in a pregnancy study. The chain couples TRBV11-2 to TRBJ1-1, with 11 bases identical to TRBD1. The sample in question was peripheral blood, obtained after pregnancy. CDR3 residues: CASSIGQGAVNTEAFF. The CDR3 nucleotides read TGTGCCAGCAGCATAGGACAGGGGGCCGTTAACACTGAAGCTTTCTTT.